One sample yielded the 3 T cell receptor beta chains listed below, sequenced in a study of T-cell memory formation after mild COVID-19. One entry per CDR3 protein results from TCRdb running MiXCR on the 5' RACE reads. Altogether under 250,000 distinct CDR3 sequences are present, 15% to 17% being singletons, with the ten largest covering 2.1%. The sequencing input was PBMCs or a T cell subset sorted from them (not recorded which). These TCRs come from an adult woman who had mild COVID-19 (a few samples of this study predate the infection). Cell type and time point are not known.

The rearrangement uses TRBV7-8 and TRBJ2-3, with D perhaps matching TRBD1 or TRBD2 (5 bases each). Germline CDR1 is SGHVS and CDR2 is FQNEAQ. This CDR3 spans 14 amino acids. Trimming took off 5 bases at V and 6 bases at J, with 15 bases between the two ends. The CDR3 protein is CASSLGTNKDTQYF. The CDR3 nucleotides are TGTGCCAGCAGCCTCGGGACCAACAAGGATACGCAGTATTTT.

This clonotype occurred a few times. The chain couples TRBV20-1 to TRBJ1-3; D might be TRBD1 (6 bases). This CDR3 comprises 15 residues. Trimming pared 0 bases from V and 4 bases from J, leaving 13 bases between. Germline V lookup: CDR1 DFQATT, CDR2 SNEGSKA (reference sequence). The CDR3 region is CSARDGGAKGNTIYF. For the CDR3, the DNA is TGCAGTGCTAGAGATGGGGGGGCAAAAGGAAACACCATATATTTT.

This clonotype was detected only a few times. CDR3 nucleotide sequence: TGTGCCAGTAGTAGTGACCCGCGGGCCGGATGGGAAGAGACCCAGTACTTC. As protein: CASSSDPRAGWEETQYF. The rearrangement links TRBV19 to TRBJ2-5; TRBD2 might be the D (5 bases). Per germline, CDR1 LNHDA and CDR2 SQIVND (reference sequence). The V end was cut by 4 bases, the J end by 3 bases, with 21 bases between. The CDR3 has 17 amino acids.